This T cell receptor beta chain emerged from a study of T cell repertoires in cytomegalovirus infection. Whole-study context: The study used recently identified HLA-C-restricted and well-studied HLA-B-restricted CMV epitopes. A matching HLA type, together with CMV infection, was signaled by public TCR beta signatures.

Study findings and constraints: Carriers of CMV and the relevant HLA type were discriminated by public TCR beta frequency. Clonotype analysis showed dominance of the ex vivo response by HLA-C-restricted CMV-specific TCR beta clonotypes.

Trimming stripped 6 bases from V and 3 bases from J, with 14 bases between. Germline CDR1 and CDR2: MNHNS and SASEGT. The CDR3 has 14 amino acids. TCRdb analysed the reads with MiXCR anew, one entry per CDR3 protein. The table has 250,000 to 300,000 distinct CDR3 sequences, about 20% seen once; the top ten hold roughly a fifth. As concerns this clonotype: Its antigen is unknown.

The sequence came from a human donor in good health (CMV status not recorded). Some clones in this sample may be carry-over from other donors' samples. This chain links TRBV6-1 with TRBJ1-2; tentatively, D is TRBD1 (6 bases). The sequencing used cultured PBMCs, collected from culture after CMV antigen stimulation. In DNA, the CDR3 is TGTGCCAGCAGGGTACAGGGCAGCTACTATGGCTACACCTTC. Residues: CASRVQGSYYGYTF.